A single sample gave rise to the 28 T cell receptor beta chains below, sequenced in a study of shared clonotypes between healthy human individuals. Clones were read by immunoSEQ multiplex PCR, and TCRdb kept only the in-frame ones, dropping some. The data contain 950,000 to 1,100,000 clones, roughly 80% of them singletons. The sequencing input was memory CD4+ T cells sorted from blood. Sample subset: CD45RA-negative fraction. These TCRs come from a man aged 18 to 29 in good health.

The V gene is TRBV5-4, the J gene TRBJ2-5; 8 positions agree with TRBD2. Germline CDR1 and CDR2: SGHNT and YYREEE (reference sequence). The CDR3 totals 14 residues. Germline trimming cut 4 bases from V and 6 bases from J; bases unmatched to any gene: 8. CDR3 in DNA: TGTGCCAGCAGCCCGGGGGGGGCCTTCAAGACCCAGTACTTC. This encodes CASSPGGAFKTQYF.

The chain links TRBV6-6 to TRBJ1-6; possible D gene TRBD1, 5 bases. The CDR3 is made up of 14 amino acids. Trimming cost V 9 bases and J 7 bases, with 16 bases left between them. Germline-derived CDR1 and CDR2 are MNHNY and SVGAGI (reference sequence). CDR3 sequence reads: CASREGRDNSPLHF. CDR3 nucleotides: TGTGCCAGTCGGGAGGGCAGGGACAATTCACCCCTCCACTTT.

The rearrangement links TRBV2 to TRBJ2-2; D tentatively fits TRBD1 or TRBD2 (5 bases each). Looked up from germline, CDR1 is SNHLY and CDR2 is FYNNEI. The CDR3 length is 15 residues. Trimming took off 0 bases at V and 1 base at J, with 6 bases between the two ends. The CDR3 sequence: CASSEAGVNTGELFF. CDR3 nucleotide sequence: TGTGCCAGCAGTGAAGCGGGGGTGAACACCGGGGAGCTGTTTTTT.

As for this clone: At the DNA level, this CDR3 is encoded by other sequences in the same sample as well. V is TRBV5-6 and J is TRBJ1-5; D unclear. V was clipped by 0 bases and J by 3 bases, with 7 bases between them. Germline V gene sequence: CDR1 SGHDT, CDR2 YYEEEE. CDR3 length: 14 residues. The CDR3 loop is CASSLGRTNQPQHF. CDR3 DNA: TGTGCCAGCAGCTTGGGACGGACCAATCAGCCCCAGCATTTT. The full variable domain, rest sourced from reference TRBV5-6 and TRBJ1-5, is DAGVTQSPTHLIKTRGQQVTLRCSPKSGHDTVSWYQQALGQGPQFIFQYYEEEERQRGNFPDRFSGHQFPNYSSELNVNALLLGDSALYLCASSLGRTNQPQHFGDGTRLSIL.

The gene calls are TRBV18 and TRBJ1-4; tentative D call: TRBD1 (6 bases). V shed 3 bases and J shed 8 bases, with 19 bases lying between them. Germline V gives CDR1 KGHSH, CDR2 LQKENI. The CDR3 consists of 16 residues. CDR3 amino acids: CASSPRQVQGKEKLFF. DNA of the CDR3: TGTGCCAGCTCACCCCGACAGGTACAGGGTAAAGAAAAACTGTTTTTT.

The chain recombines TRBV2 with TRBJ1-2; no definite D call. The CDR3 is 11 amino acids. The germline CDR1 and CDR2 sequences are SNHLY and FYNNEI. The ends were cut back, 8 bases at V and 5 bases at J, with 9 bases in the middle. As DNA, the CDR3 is TGTGCCAGCGAAGTTGTATATGGCTACACCTTC. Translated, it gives CASEVVYGYTF.

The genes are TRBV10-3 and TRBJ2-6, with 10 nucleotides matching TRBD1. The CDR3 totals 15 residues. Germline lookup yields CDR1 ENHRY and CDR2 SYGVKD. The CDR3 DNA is TGTTCGACCGGGACAGGGGTCTCTGGGGCCAACGTCCTGACTTTC. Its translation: CSTGTGVSGANVLTF.

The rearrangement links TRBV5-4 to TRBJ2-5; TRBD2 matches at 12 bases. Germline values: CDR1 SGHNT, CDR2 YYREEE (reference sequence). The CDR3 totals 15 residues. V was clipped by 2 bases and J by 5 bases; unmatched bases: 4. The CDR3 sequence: CASSLGLAGMETQYF. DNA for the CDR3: TGTGCCAGCAGCTTAGGACTAGCGGGAATGGAGACCCAGTACTTC.

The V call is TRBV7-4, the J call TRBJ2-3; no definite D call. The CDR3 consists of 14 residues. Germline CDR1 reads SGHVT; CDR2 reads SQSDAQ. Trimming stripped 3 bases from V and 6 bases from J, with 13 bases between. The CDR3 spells CASSFWARRDTQYF. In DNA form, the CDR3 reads TGTGCCAGCAGCTTCTGGGCCCGCAGGGATACGCAGTATTTT.

The CDR3 protein is CASTLRSGNEQFF. The DNA of the CDR3 is TGTGCCAGCACCCTTAGGAGCGGTAATGAGCAGTTCTTC. The V call is TRBV7-9, the J call TRBJ2-1, with a weak D call TRBD2 (5 bases). Trimming shortened V by 7 bases and J by 7 bases, and 14 bases separated the two germline ends. This CDR3 contains 13 residues. Germline V gene sequence: CDR1 SEHNR, CDR2 FQNEAQ (reference sequence).

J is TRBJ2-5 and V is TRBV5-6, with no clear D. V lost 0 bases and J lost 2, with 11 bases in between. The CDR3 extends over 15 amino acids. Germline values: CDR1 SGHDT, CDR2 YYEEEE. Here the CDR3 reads CASSLVGYSQETQYF. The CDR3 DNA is TGTGCCAGCAGCTTGGTCGGGTACAGTCAAGAGACCCAGTACTTC. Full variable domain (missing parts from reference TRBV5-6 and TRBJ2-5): DAGVTQSPTHLIKTRGQQVTLRCSPKSGHDTVSWYQQALGQGPQFIFQYYEEEERQRGNFPDRFSGHQFPNYSSELNVNALLLGDSALYLCASSLVGYSQETQYFGPGTRLLVL.

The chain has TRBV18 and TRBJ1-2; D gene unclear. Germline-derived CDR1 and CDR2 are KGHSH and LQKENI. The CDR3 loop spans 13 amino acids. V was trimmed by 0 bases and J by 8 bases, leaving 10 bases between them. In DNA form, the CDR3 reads TGTGCCAGCTCACCACCAACATCGGACGGCTACACCTTC. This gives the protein CASSPPTSDGYTF.

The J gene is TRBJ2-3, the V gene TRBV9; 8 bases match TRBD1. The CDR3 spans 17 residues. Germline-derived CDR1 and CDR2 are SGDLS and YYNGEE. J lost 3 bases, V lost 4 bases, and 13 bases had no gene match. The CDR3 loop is CASSTARGQGATDTQYF. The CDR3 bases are TGTGCCAGCAGCACCGCTAGGGGGCAGGGGGCGACAGATACGCAGTATTTT. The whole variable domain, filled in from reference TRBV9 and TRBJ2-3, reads DSGVTQTPKHLITATGQRVTLRCSPRSGDLSVYWYQQSLDQGLQFLIQYYNGEERAKGNILERFSAQQFPDLHSELNLSSLELGDSALYFCASSTARGQGATDTQYFGPGTRLTVL.

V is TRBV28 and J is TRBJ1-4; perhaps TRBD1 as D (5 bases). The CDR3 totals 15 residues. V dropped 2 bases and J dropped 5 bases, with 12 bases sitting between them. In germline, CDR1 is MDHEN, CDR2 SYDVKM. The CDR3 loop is CASSLTGKGNEKLFF. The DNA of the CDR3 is TGTGCCAGCAGTTTAACCGGAAAGGGGAATGAAAAACTGTTTTTT.

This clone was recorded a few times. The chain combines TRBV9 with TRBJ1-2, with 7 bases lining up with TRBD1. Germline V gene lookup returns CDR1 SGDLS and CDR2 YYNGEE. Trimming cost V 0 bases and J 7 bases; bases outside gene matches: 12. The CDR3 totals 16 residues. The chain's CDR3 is CASSVGGQNRGPGYTF. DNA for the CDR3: TGTGCCAGCAGCGTAGGTGGACAAAACAGGGGTCCTGGCTACACCTTC. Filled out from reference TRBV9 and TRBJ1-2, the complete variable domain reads DSGVTQTPKHLITATGQRVTLRCSPRSGDLSVYWYQQSLDQGLQFLIQYYNGEERAKGNILERFSAQQFPDLHSELNLSSLELGDSALYFCASSVGGQNRGPGYTFGSGTRLTVV.

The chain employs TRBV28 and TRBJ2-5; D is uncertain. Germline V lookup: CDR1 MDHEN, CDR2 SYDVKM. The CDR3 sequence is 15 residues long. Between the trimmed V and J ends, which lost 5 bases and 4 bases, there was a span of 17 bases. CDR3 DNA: TGTGCCAGCAGTGCGGACGCGAAACAGCGAGAGACCCAGTACTTC. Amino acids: CASSADAKQRETQYF.

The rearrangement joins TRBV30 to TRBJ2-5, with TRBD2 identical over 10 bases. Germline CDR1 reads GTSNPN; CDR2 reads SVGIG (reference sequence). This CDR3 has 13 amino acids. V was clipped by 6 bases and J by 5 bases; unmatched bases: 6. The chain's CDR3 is CACSGGPRETQYF. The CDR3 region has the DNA TGTGCCTGTAGCGGGGGGCCGAGGGAGACCCAGTACTTC.

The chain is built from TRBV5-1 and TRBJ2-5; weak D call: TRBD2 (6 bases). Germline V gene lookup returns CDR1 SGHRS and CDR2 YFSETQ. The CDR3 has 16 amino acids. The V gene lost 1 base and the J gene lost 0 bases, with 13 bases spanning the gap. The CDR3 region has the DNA TGCGCCAGCAGCTTGTGGCGGGAAAGGTACCAAGAGACCCAGTACTTC. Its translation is CASSLWRERYQETQYF.

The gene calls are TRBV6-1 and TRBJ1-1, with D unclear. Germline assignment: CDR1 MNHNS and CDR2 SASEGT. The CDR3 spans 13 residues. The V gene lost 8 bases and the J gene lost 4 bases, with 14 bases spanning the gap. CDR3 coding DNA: TGTGCCAGCGCCCGGGGTCGGAGCACTGAAGCTTTCTTT. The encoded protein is CASARGRSTEAFF.

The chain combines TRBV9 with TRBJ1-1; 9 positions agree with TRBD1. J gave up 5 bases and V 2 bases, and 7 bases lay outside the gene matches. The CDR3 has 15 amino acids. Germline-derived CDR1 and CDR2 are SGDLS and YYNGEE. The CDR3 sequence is CASSVLGQGRTEAFF. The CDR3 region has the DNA TGTGCCAGCAGCGTTCTGGGACAGGGCCGGACTGAAGCTTTCTTT.

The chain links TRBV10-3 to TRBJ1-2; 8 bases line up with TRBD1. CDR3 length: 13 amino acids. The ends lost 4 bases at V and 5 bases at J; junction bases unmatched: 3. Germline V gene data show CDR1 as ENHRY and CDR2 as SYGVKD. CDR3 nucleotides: TGTGCCATCAGTGGGGGACAGGCTTATGGCTACACCTTC. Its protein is CAISGGQAYGYTF.

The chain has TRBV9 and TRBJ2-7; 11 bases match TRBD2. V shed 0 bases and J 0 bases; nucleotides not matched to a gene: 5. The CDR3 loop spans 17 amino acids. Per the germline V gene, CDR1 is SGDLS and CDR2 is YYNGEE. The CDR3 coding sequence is TGTGCCAGCAGCGTAGCTACAGGGACTAGCGGCTCCTACGAGCAGTACTTC. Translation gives CASSVATGTSGSYEQYF.

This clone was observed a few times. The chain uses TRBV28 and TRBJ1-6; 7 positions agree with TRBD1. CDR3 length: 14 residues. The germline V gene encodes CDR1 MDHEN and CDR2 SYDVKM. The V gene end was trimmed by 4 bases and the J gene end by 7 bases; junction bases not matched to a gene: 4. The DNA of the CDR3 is TGTGCCAGCAGTTCGACAGGGAAGAATTCACCCCTCCACTTT. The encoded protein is CASSSTGKNSPLHF. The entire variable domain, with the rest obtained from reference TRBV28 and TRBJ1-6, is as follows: DVKVTQSSRYLVKRTGEKVFLECVQDMDHENMFWYRQDPGLGLRLIYFSYDVKMKEKGDIPEGYSVSREKKERFSLILESASTNQTSMYLCASSSTGKNSPLHFGNGTRLTVT.

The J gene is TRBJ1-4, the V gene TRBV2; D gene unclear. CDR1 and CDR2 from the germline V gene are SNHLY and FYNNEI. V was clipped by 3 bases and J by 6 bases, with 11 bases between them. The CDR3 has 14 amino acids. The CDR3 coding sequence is TGTGCCAGCAGTGACCGGATGGCCCATGAAAAACTGTTTTTT. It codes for CASSDRMAHEKLFF.

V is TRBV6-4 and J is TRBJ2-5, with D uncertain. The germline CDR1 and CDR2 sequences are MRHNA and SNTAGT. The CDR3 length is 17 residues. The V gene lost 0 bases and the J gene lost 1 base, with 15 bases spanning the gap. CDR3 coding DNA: TGTGCCAGCAGTGACTCGTTACACCGTAGGATCCAAGAGACCCAGTACTTC. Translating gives CASSDSLHRRIQETQYF.

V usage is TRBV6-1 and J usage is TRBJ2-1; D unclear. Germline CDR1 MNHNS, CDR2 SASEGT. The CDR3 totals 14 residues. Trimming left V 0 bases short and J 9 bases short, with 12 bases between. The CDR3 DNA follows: TGTGCCAGCAGTGAAGCGGTGGTACGAGGTGAGCAGTTCTTC. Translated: CASSEAVVRGEQFF.

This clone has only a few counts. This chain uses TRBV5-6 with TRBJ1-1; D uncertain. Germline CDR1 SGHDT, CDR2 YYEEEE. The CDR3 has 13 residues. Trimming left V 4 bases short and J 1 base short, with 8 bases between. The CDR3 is CASSLPPNTEAFF. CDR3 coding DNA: TGTGCCAGCAGCCTGCCACCGAACACTGAAGCTTTCTTT.

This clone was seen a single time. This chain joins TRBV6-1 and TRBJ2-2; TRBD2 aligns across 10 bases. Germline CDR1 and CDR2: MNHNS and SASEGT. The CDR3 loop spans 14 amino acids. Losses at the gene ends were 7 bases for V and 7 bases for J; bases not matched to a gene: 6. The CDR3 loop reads CASTSGRENGELFF. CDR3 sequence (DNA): TGTGCCAGCACGAGCGGGAGGGAGAACGGGGAGCTGTTTTTT.